This T cell receptor (beta chain) comes out of a study of regulatory and conventional T cells in RAG deficiency (TCRdb year 2017). Background on the whole study: To compare the diversity and composition of the repertoires of Treg, conventional CD4+ and CD8+ T cells between RAG-deficient patients and healthy controls, the study applied high-throughput TCR beta sequencing. Results the study describes overall, beyond this receptor: Shorter CDR3 lengths were found in all patient T-cell subsets, and >75% Treg-Tconv repertoire overlap at nucleotide and amino acid level was observed in Omenn syndrome patients. In Omenn syndrome and CID/AS patients compared with controls, roughly 98-fold fewer unique TCR beta sequences were detected from Treg cells, versus roughly 10-fold fewer for other subsets. Some T-cell subset analyses were not done for some subjects. Markedly lower Shannon entropy and higher Simpson indices were observed in RAG-deficient patients than in control T-cell subpopulations. Sorted CD25-high CD127-low cells from Omenn syndrome patients may represent peripherally activated cells rather than bona fide Treg cells.

Before genomic DNA extraction, regulatory T cells were purified from blood as CD4+CD25-high CD127-low cells. For repertoire analyses, the comparison group consisted of roughly 8 healthy control donors. V lost 6 bases and J lost 2 bases; the stretch between them is 11 bases long. Measured from the cysteine to the phenylalanine, the CDR3 is 13 residues long. CDR3 DNA is the only sequence kept; it has 39 bases, read in frame from the first base. For CDR1 and CDR2, the germline V gene (reference sequence) lists SEHNR and FQNEAQ. Receptor libraries were prepared by the immunoSEQ multiplex PCR assay. Genomic DNA from the sorted T-cell subsets was used to amplify and sequence rearranged TCR beta chain products. As for how the authors treated the data: Repertoire diversity of productive TCR beta rearrangements was quantified using Shannon entropy and Simpson indices. To assess clonal expansion, the frequencies of the 100 most abundant productive TCR beta clonotypes were added up as a share of total reads. The TRB repertoires were scored with a self-reactivity index that is based on amino acid usage at CDR3beta positions 6 and 7. Two-way ANOVA was applied to the repertoire analyses, whereas Student t or Mann-Whitney tests were applied to the flow cytometric analyses. This immuneACCESS table, as held by TCRdb, lists in-frame sequences with V and J called but not all clones. Of the missing ones, under half trace to an unresolved V gene in checked studies; the others have no known cause. V, J and clone size reflect that table, while D and trimming were determined from the DNA. Recorded for this sample are some 7,700 clones; approximately 94% of them occurred a single time. The top ten constitute over 1.5% of the sample.

Points on this clone: Its antigen has not been determined. Base qualities are not provided; no much larger clone lies one nucleotide away.

Separately, the same data were catalogued under a study of regulatory T cells. The second investigation adds: The multiplex PCR used 52 forward TRBV primers and 13 reverse TRBJ primers, with assay-based and computational corrections for amplification bias. Restricted unique TRB V-J pairs and skewed V and J gene usage were observed in patient repertoires, most markedly in regulatory T cells. The study compared T-cell receptor beta repertoires of sorted regulatory, conventional CD4+ and CD8+ T cells between CD3G-deficient patients and healthy controls. Peripheral blood mononuclear cells were isolated by Ficoll density separation. Within the immunoSEQ assay, multiplex PCR amplified rearranged TRB loci from genomic DNA. TRB amplicons were sequenced on an Illumina HiSeq platform. Custom algorithms error-filtered the raw sequences and aligned the raw sequences to reference gene sequences, after which the immunoSEQ online tools were used for analysis. The frequencies of productive and nonproductive TRB rearrangements were evaluated among unique sequences as well as among total sequences. For group comparisons, t tests, Mann-Whitney tests or two-way ANOVA were performed in Prism software.

What was sequenced was CD127- CD25+ CD4+ Tregs sorted from blood. The sequence came from a human donor in good health. The chain is assembled from TRBV7-9 and TRBJ2-7; 6 matching bases give a weak D call of TRBD1. The CDR3 region has the sequence CASSKGTPYEQYF. The DNA sequence is TGTGCCAGCAGTAAGGGGACACCCTACGAGCAGTACTTC.